A selection of T cell receptor beta chains follows, all from one sample in a study of cytomegalovirus exposure and HLA in healthy donors. TCRdb's copy holds only in-frame clones and misses some; the assay was immunoSEQ multiplex PCR. Of some 150,000 clones listed, 82% are singletons. The sequenced sample was PBMCs. The receptor source for this set is a man in his fifties in good health and CMV-seropositive. Both conserved end residues are part of each CDR3. Fields, in order: CDR3 protein, CDR3 DNA, J gene, clone size, V gene, D gene. D genes are given only for firm matches. Clone size is stated in some rows and not others, as once, few, many or a class when expanded.

CASSPRDTYEQYF | TGCGCCAGCAGCCCACGGGACACCTACGAGCAGTACTTC | TRBJ2-7 | many | TRBV4-3 | -
CASSVTGQLNEKLFF | TGTGCCAGCAGCGTTACCGGACAGCTAAATGAAAAACTGTTTTTT | TRBJ1-4 | - | TRBV9 | -
CARIGGIGGERETQYF | TGTGCCAGAATCGGGGGTATCGGGGGGGAGAGAGAGACCCAGTACTTC | TRBJ2-5 | - | TRBV19 | TRBD2
CASSPASTDTQYF | TGTGCCAGCAGTCCTGCGAGCACAGATACGCAGTATTTT | TRBJ2-3 | - | TRBV28 | -
CASSSGGSVPYEQYF | TGTGCCAGCAGCAGCGGGGGGTCCGTTCCCTACGAGCAGTACTTC | TRBJ2-7 | - | TRBV9 | TRBD2
CARDPGLAVRTDTQYF | TGCGCCAGGGATCCGGGACTAGCGGTTCGCACAGATACGCAGTATTTT | TRBJ2-3 | - | TRBV23-1 | TRBD2
CASSSGTSGNTDTQYF | TGTGCCAGCTCATCTGGGACTAGCGGGAACACAGATACGCAGTATTTT | TRBJ2-3 | - | TRBV18 | TRBD2
CASSGLAGGRRYF | TGTGCCAGCAGCGGACTAGCGGGGGGGCGGAGGTATTTT | TRBJ2-3 | - | TRBV7-9 | TRBD2
CASSSNRGRLSDEQYF | TGTGCCAGCAGCTCCAACAGGGGGCGCCTCTCGGACGAGCAGTACTTC | TRBJ2-7 | - | TRBV7-2 | TRBD1
CASSLMDSNNEQFF | TGCGCCAGCAGCCTTATGGACAGCAACAATGAGCAGTTCTTC | TRBJ2-1 | - | TRBV4-1 | -
CASSPHRTGTTDTQYF | TGTGCCAGCTCACCACACCGGACAGGTACCACAGATACGCAGTATTTT | TRBJ2-3 | - | TRBV18 | TRBD1
CSSSPGTAALNHYGYTF | TGTTCCAGCAGCCCTGGAACAGCCGCTCTCAACCATTATGGCTACACCTTC | TRBJ1-2 | - | TRBV7-9 | -
CASRSGPTSGNEQFF | TGTGCCAGCAGGTCCGGGCCCACCTCGGGGAATGAGCAGTTCTTC | TRBJ2-1 | - | TRBV5-6 | -
CASSGEGTAGVGNTDTQYF | TGTGCCAGCAGCGGCGAGGGGACGGCGGGAGTTGGTAACACAGATACGCAGTATTTT | TRBJ2-3 | - | TRBV7-9 | TRBD2
CASSYKGAGNTIYF | TGTGCCAGCAGTTACAAGGGGGCTGGAAACACCATATATTTT | TRBJ1-3 | - | TRBV6-5 | -
CASSVSDRRFYEQYF | TGTGCCAGCAGCGTATCGGACAGACGATTCTACGAGCAGTACTTC | TRBJ2-7 | - | TRBV9 | -
CASQPIGQGRLETQYF | TGTGCCAGCCAACCGATAGGGCAGGGGCGCTTAGAGACCCAGTACTTC | TRBJ2-5 | - | TRBV28 | -
CASSGLANYNEQFF | TGTGCCAGCTCCGGACTAGCAAACTACAATGAGCAGTTCTTC | TRBJ2-1 | - | TRBV27 | TRBD2
CASAPPDSTYEQYF | TGTGCCAGCGCTCCGCCGGACAGTACCTACGAGCAGTACTTC | TRBJ2-7 | - | TRBV6-5 | -
CASSVYRVVSTEAFF | TGTGCCAGTAGTGTCTACAGGGTAGTGAGCACTGAAGCTTTCTTT | TRBJ1-1 | - | TRBV19 | -
CASSPPNSPGANVLTF | TGTGCCAGCAGCCCCCCAAACTCCCCTGGGGCCAACGTCCTGACTTTC | TRBJ2-6 | - | TRBV7-9 | -
CASSLDRDNYGYTF | TGTGCCAGCAGTCTGGACAGGGATAACTATGGCTACACCTTC | TRBJ1-2 | - | TRBV28 | TRBD1
CASSPPDRANTGELFF | TGCGCCAGCAGCCCCCCGGACAGGGCGAACACCGGGGAGCTGTTTTTT | TRBJ2-2 | - | TRBV4-1 | TRBD1
CASSGGENTGELFF | TGTGCCAGCAGTGGCGGGGAGAACACCGGGGAGCTGTTTTTT | TRBJ2-2 | - | TRBV27 | -
CASSKGPREAKNIQYF | TGTGCCAGCAGCAAAGGGCCCCGGGAGGCCAAAAACATTCAGTACTTC | TRBJ2-4 | - | TRBV21-1 | -
CASSEIGGGGTEAFF | TGCGCCAGCAGCGAAATCGGGGGGGGCGGCACTGAAGCTTTCTTT | TRBJ1-1 | - | TRBV5-1 | -
CASSGTSGSYNEQFF | TGTGCCAGCAGCGGTACTAGCGGGAGTTACAATGAGCAGTTCTTC | TRBJ2-1 | - | TRBV5-4 | TRBD2
CATFRTGAVHEQYF | TGTGCCACCTTTCGGACAGGGGCAGTTCACGAGCAGTACTTC | TRBJ2-7 | - | TRBV28 | TRBD1
CASSLYVTLEANGLTF | TGTGCCAGCAGCTTGTATGTGACCCTTGAGGCCAACGGCCTGACTTTC | TRBJ2-6 | - | TRBV5-5 | -
CSARRSEAFF | TGCAGTGCTCGTAGATCTGAAGCTTTCTTT | TRBJ1-1 | - | TRBV20-1 | -
CAVSGGENTYNEQFF | TGTGCCGTTTCGGGCGGGGAAAACACCTACAATGAGCAGTTCTTC | TRBJ2-1 | - | TRBV11-1 | -
CAWRATGYLSYEQYF | TGTGCCTGGAGGGCAACAGGGTACCTCTCCTACGAGCAGTACTTC | TRBJ2-7 | - | TRBV30 | -
CASSLSGQWGNEQFF | TGTGCCAGCAGCTTAAGTGGACAGTGGGGCAATGAGCAGTTCTTC | TRBJ2-1 | - | TRBV7-9 | -
CASSPSRGETQYF | TGCGCCAGCAGCCCAAGCAGAGGAGAGACCCAGTACTTC | TRBJ2-5 | - | TRBV4-3 | -
CATRKTGLRSYEQYF | TGTGCCACCCGGAAGACAGGCTTGAGGTCCTACGAGCAGTACTTC | TRBJ2-7 | few | TRBV10-3 | -
CASSLAASGSPEQFF | TGCGCCAGCAGCTTGGCAGCTAGCGGGAGCCCTGAGCAGTTCTTC | TRBJ2-1 | - | TRBV5-1 | TRBD2
CASRTQGINSPLHF | TGTGCCAGCAGGACACAGGGGATTAATTCACCCCTCCACTTT | TRBJ1-6 | - | TRBV7-2 | TRBD1
CASSYLRDYTDTQYF | TGTGCCAGCAGTTACTTGCGGGACTACACAGATACGCAGTATTTT | TRBJ2-3 | - | TRBV6-6 | TRBD2
CASSLGGGGSYNEQFF | TGTGCCAGCAGCTTAGGAGGGGGGGGCTCCTACAATGAGCAGTTCTTC | TRBJ2-1 | few | TRBV7-9 | -
CASSEQGAGMNTEAFF | TGTGCCAGCAGTGAACAGGGGGCGGGGATGAACACTGAAGCTTTCTTT | TRBJ1-1 | once | TRBV2 | TRBD1
CACPGQANVGEQYF | TGTGCCTGCCCGGGACAGGCCAATGTGGGCGAGCAGTACTTC | TRBJ2-7 | - | TRBV30 | TRBD1
CASSWTGYEQYF | TGTGCCAGCAGTTGGACAGGGTACGAGCAGTACTTC | TRBJ2-7 | - | TRBV28 | TRBD1
CASSSYYEQYF | TGTGCCAGTAGTAGCTACTACGAGCAGTACTTC | TRBJ2-7 | - | TRBV19 | -